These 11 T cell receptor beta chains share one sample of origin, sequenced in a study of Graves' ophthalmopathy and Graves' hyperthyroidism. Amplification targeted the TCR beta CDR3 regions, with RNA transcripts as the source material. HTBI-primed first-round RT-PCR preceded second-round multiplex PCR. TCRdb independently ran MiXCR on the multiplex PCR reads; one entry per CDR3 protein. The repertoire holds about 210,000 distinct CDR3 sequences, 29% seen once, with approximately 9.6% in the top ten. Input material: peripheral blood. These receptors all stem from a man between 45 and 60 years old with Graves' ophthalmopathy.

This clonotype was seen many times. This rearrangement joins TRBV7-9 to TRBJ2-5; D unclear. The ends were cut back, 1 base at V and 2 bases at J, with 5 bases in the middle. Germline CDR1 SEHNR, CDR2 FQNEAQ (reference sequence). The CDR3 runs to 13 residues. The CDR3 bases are TGTGCCAGCAGCTTAGTAGGACAAGAGACCCAGTACTTC. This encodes CASSLVGQETQYF.

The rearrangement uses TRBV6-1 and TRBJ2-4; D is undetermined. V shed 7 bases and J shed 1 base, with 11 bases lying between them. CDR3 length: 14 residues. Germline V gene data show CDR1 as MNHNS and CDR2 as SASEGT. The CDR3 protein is CASMVGWAKNIQYF. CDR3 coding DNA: TGTGCCAGCATGGTGGGGTGGGCCAAAAACATTCAGTACTTC.

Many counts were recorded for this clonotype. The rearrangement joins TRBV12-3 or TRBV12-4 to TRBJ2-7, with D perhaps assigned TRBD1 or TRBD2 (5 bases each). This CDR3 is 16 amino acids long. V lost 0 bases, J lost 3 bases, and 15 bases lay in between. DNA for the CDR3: TGTGCCAGCAGTTTAGCCCTTCGGGGCTGGGGCTACGAGCAGTACTTC. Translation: CASSLALRGWGYEQYF.

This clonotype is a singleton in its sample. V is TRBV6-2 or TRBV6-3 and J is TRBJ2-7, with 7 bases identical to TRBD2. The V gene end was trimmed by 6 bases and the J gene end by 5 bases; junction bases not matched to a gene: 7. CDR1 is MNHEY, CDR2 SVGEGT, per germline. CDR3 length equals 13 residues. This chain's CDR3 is CASSNGLVNEQYF. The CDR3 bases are TGTGCCAGCAGCAACGGACTAGTGAACGAGCAGTACTTC.

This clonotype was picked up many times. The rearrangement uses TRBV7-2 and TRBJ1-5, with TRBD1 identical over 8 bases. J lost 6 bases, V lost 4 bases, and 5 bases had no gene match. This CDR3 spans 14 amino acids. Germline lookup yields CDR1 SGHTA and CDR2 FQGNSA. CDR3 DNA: TGTGCCAGCAGCTACGGACAGGGCACTCAGCCCCAGCATTTT. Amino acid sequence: CASSYGQGTQPQHF.

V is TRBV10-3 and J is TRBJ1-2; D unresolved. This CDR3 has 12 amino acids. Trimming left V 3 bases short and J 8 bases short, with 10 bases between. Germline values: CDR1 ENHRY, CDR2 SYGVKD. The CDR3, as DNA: TGTGCCATCAGTGATTCTACGGGGGGCTACACCTTC. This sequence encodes CAISDSTGGYTF.

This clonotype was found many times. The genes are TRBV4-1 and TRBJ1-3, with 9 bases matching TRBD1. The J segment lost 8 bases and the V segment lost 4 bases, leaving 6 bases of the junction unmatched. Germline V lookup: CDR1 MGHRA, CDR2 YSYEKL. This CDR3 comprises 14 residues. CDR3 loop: CASSPRQGGYTIYF. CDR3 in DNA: TGCGCCAGCAGCCCCCGACAGGGGGGATACACCATATATTTT.

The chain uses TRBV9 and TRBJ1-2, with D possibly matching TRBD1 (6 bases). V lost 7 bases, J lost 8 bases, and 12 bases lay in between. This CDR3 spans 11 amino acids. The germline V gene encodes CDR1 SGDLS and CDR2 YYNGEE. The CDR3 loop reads CASGGNAGYTF. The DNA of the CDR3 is TGTGCCAGCGGGGGCAACGCGGGCTACACCTTC.

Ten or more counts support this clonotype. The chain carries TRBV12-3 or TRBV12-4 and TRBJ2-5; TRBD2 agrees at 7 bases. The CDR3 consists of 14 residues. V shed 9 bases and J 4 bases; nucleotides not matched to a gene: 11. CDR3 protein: CASLKAGAGETQYF. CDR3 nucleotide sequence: TGTGCCAGTTTGAAGGCGGGAGCTGGAGAGACCCAGTACTTC.

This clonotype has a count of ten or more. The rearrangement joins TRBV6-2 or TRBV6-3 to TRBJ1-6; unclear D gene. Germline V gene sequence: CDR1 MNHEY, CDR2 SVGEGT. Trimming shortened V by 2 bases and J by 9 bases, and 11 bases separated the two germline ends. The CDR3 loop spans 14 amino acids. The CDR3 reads CASSYGPARSPLHF. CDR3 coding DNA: TGTGCCAGCAGTTACGGCCCAGCCCGTTCACCCCTCCACTTT.

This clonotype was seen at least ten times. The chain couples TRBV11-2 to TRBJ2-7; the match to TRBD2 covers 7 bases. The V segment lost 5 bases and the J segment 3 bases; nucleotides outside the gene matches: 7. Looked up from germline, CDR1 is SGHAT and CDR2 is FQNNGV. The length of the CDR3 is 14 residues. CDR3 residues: CASSLGGESYEQYF. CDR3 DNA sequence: TGTGCCAGCAGCCTGGGGGGGGAAAGCTACGAGCAGTACTTC.